This T cell receptor beta chain was identified during a study of persistence of HIV-infected CD4 T cells. Overall study: Blood samples, up to about 200 mL, came from multiple time points, except two leukapheresis donors sampled once.

With V trimmed by 1 base and J by 5 bases, 5 bases remained unmatched. CDR3 length: 16 residues. CDR1 is SGHAT and CDR2 is FQDESV in the germline V gene (reference sequence). This was the immunoSEQ version 4 assay in survey mode. Clones were read by immunoSEQ multiplex PCR, and TCRdb kept only the in-frame ones, dropping some. The sample carries 35,000 to 45,000 clones, roughly 86% recorded once. Broader study findings: Compared with CD3/CD28-stimulated cells, CMV- and Gag-responding cells showed lower TCRbeta richness. Degenerate expanded CDR3beta sequences were enriched among CMV- and Gag-responding cells.

Cells were stimulated nonspecifically with anti-CD3/anti-CD28 magnetic beads. Sorting of responding CD4+ T cells relied on upregulated CD40 ligand together with CD69. Undetectable plasma HIV-1 RNA below 50 copies/mL lasted at least 4 years. Concerning this clone: What it binds is unknown.

Sequencing was performed on CD4+ T cells sorted from PBMCs after 18-hour stimulation, taken from a patient who received antiretroviral therapy. This clonotype was obtained from an adult man with HIV who was CMV-seropositive. V and J are TRBV11-1 and TRBJ2-2, with TRBD2 matching 9 bases. The CDR3 DNA reads TGTGCCAGCAGCTTAGAGCTAGCGGGGAGAACCGGGGAGCTGTTTTTT. This translates into CASSLELAGRTGELFF.